What follows are 9 T cell receptor beta chains derived from one specimen sequenced in a study of beta chain features in type 1 diabetes. Study-level points and caveats: In all four CD4+ subsets, TCRB CDR3 length was significantly, moderately reduced in type 1 diabetes.

Of the isolated RNA, all was reverse transcribed, and so the sequenced material was expressed TCRB transcripts. Libraries were prepared by immunoSEQ multiplex PCR; TCRdb keeps only in-frame clonotypes and omits some of them. This sample has over 650,000 clones; over 12% occur once, and the top ten carry around 0.04%. Their recognized antigens are unknown. Sequencing was performed on naive CD4+ T cells from blood. Receptor source: a man aged 18 to 35 with type 1 diabetes.

The chain uses TRBV2 and TRBJ2-5, with 8 bases aligning to TRBD2. This CDR3 is built from 15 residues. Trimming took 6 bases from V and 4 from J; bases not matched to a gene: 10. Germline CDR1 is SNHLY and CDR2 is FYNNEI. The CDR3 is CASRMELAGGETQYF. The CDR3 bases are TGTGCCAGCAGGATGGAGCTGGCGGGGGGAGAGACCCAGTACTTC.

In this sample, this clone turned up a few times. The chain carries TRBV2 and TRBJ2-5; the D is unclear. The CDR3 spans 12 residues. V dropped 6 bases and J dropped 1 base, with 6 bases sitting between them. From germline, CDR1 is SNHLY and CDR2 FYNNEI. CDR3 sequence reads: CASRRTQETQYF. CDR3 nucleotide sequence: TGTGCCAGCAGAAGGACCCAAGAGACCCAGTACTTC.

The genes are TRBV28 and TRBJ1-2, with D perhaps matching TRBD1 (5 bases). This CDR3 has 14 residues. Germline values: CDR1 MDHEN, CDR2 SYDVKM. V gave up 4 bases and J gave up 2 bases, with 11 bases separating them. This chain's CDR3 is CASSSGLGNYGYTF. Written as DNA, the CDR3 is TGTGCCAGCAGTTCGGGACTGGGGAACTATGGCTACACCTTC.

The rearrangement uses TRBV6-5 and TRBJ2-5; perhaps TRBD2 as D (6 bases). Trimming cost V 4 bases and J 3 bases, with 12 bases left between them. CDR1 and CDR2 from the germline V gene are MNHEY and SVGAGI. This CDR3 has 14 residues. CDR3 residues: CASSSGTAKETQYF. The CDR3 DNA reads TGTGCCAGCAGTTCCGGGACTGCGAAAGAGACCCAGTACTTC.

The V and J genes are TRBV7-9 and TRBJ2-4, with D tentatively TRBD1 (6 bases). CDR1 is SEHNR, CDR2 FQNEAQ, per germline (reference sequence). The V gene lost 1 base and the J gene lost 0 bases, with 10 bases spanning the gap. The CDR3 length is 16 residues. The CDR3 sequence is CASSLGTAIAKNIQYF. CDR3 nucleotide sequence: TGTGCCAGCAGCTTAGGGACAGCCATAGCCAAAAACATTCAGTACTTC.

As for this clone: The same CDR3 is also encoded by other DNA sequences in this sample. The rearrangement links TRBV30 to TRBJ1-1; 10 nucleotides line up with TRBD1. The CDR3 is 13 amino acids. The J segment lost 6 bases and the V segment lost 1 base, leaving 2 bases of the junction unmatched. From germline, CDR1 is GTSNPN and CDR2 SVGIG (reference sequence). The CDR3 loop is CAWSGQGAAEAFF. The CDR3 DNA sequence: TGTGCCTGGAGTGGACAGGGGGCGGCTGAAGCTTTCTTT.

This clone came up a few times. V is TRBV30 and J is TRBJ2-1, with 13 bases aligning to TRBD2. Germline CDR1 reads GTSNPN; CDR2 reads SVGIG (reference sequence). V was pared by 4 bases and J by 6 bases, with 6 bases of the junction left unmatched. CDR3 size: 15 residues. The CDR3 reads CAWIGLAGVSNEQFF. DNA of the CDR3: TGTGCCTGGATAGGACTAGCGGGAGTGAGCAATGAGCAGTTCTTC.

This sequence joins TRBV6-6 and TRBJ1-5; D is uncertain. Germline lookup yields CDR1 MNHNY and CDR2 SVGAGI (reference sequence). CDR3 length: 12 residues. Trimming took off 2 bases at V and 6 bases at J, with 5 bases between the two ends. The CDR3 region has the DNA TGTGCCAGCAGTTACGAAGGTCAGCCCCAGCATTTT. It codes for CASSYEGQPQHF.

The V and J genes are TRBV6-1 and TRBJ2-7; 10 nucleotides match TRBD2. Germline CDR1 MNHNS, CDR2 SASEGT. Trimming took 6 bases from V and 6 from J; bases not matched to a gene: 8. CDR3 length: 14 residues. The CDR3: CASRGAGGPVEQYF. In DNA form, the CDR3 reads TGTGCCAGCAGGGGAGCGGGAGGGCCGGTCGAGCAGTACTTC.